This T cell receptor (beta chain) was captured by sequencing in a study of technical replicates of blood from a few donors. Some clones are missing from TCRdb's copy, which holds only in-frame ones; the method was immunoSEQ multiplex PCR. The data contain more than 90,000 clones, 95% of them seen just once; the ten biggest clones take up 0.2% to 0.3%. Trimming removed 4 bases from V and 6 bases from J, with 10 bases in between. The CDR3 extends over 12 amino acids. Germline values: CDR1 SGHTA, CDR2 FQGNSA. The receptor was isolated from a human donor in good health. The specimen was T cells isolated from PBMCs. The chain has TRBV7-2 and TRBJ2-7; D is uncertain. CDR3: CASSSLLSEQYF. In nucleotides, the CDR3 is TGTGCCAGCAGCTCCCTTTTGAGCGAGCAGTACTTC.